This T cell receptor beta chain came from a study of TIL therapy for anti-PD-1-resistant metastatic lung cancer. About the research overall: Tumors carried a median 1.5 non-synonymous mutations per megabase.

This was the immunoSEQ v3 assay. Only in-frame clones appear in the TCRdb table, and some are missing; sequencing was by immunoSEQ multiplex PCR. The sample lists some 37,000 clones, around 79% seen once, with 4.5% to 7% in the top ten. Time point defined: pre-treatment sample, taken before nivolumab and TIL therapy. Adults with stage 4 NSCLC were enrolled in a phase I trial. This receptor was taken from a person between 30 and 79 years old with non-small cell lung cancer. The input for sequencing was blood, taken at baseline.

As DNA, the CDR3 is TGTGCCAGCAGCTCTCGGCGGGGGGTAACTGAAGCTTTCTTT. Its protein product is CASSSRRGVTEAFF. This sequence joins TRBV5-6 and TRBJ1-1; TRBD1 might be the D (5 bases). The V and J ends lost 3 bases and 5 bases respectively, with 14 bases between them. Germline values: CDR1 SGHDT, CDR2 YYEEEE. The CDR3 is made up of 14 amino acids. The whole variable domain, filled in from reference TRBV5-6 and TRBJ1-1, reads DAGVTQSPTHLIKTRGQQVTLRCSPKSGHDTVSWYQQALGQGPQFIFQYYEEEERQRGNFPDRFSGHQFPNYSSELNVNALLLGDSALYLCASSSRRGVTEAFFGQGTRLTVV.